Listed below are T cell receptor beta chains from one sample, sequenced in a study of cytomegalovirus exposure and HLA in healthy donors. The protocol was immunoSEQ multiplex PCR, while the TCRdb copy is restricted to in-frame clones and leaves out a portion. The sample lists 140,000 or so clones, approximately 74% occurring once. The source material was PBMCs. The source of these receptors is a man aged 18 to 29 in good health and CMV-seropositive. Each CDR3 is given with its conserved first and last residue. The order of the fields is V gene, clone size, J gene, D gene, CDR3 DNA, CDR3 protein. D genes are given only for firm matches. Size is omitted from some rows. Given values are once, few, many or a class for expanded clones.

v_gene: TRBV13
abundance: .
j_gene: TRBJ2-3
d_gene: .
CDR3nt: TGTGCCAGCAGCACGATAGGGGCGGGATTGACAGATACGCAGTATTTT
CDR3aa: CASSTIGAGLTDTQYF

v_gene: TRBV6-5
abundance: .
j_gene: TRBJ1-2
d_gene: .
CDR3nt: TGTGCCAGCAGCCGGACAGATCTTAACTATGGCTACACCTTC
CDR3aa: CASSRTDLNYGYTF

v_gene: TRBV7-2
abundance: few
j_gene: TRBJ2-5
d_gene: TRBD2
CDR3nt: TGTGCCAGCAGCTTATTTGGAGCGGGGACTCAAGAGACCCAGTACTTC
CDR3aa: CASSLFGAGTQETQYF

v_gene: TRBV10-1
abundance: .
j_gene: TRBJ2-7
d_gene: TRBD1
CDR3nt: TGCGCCAGCAGTGAGCCCACAGGGGCGAGGGCCGAGCAGTACTTC
CDR3aa: CASSEPTGARAEQYF

v_gene: TRBV23-1
abundance: .
j_gene: TRBJ1-2
d_gene: .
CDR3nt: TGCGCCAGCAGTCGAATTCACAGGAACTATGGCTACACCTTC
CDR3aa: CASSRIHRNYGYTF

v_gene: TRBV6-1
abundance: .
j_gene: TRBJ2-1
d_gene: TRBD1
CDR3nt: TGTGCCAGCAGTGACAGGGGGCCCTTCAATGAGCAGTTCTTC
CDR3aa: CASSDRGPFNEQFF

v_gene: TRBV5-4
abundance: .
j_gene: TRBJ1-1
d_gene: TRBD1
CDR3nt: TGTGCCAGCAGCTTGCCCGGGACAGCGAACACTGAAGCTTTCTTT
CDR3aa: CASSLPGTANTEAFF

v_gene: TRBV7-2
abundance: few
j_gene: TRBJ2-1
d_gene: TRBD2
CDR3nt: TGTGCCAGCAGCTTAGGTACTAGCGGGGGGAAGAATGAGCAGTTCTTC
CDR3aa: CASSLGTSGGKNEQFF

v_gene: TRBV7-9
abundance: few
j_gene: TRBJ2-1
d_gene: .
CDR3nt: TGTGCCAGCAGCTTAGCGGGGGCCTTCTACAATGAGCAGTTCTTC
CDR3aa: CASSLAGAFYNEQFF

v_gene: TRBV5-1
abundance: .
j_gene: TRBJ2-1
d_gene: .
CDR3nt: TGCGCCAGCACCTCCTTTGATGATCAGGGAGGAAGGAATGAGCAGTTCTTC
CDR3aa: CASTSFDDQGGRNEQFF

v_gene: TRBV28
abundance: .
j_gene: TRBJ2-2
d_gene: TRBD2
CDR3nt: TGTGTCGGGCGACTAGCGCAGAACACCGGGGAGCTGTTTTTT
CDR3aa: CVGRLAQNTGELFF

v_gene: TRBV2
abundance: once
j_gene: TRBJ1-5
d_gene: .
CDR3nt: TGTGCCAGCAGGTTGGACAGAAGCAATCAGCCCCAGCATTTT
CDR3aa: CASRLDRSNQPQHF

v_gene: TRBV10-2
abundance: few
j_gene: TRBJ1-1
d_gene: .
CDR3nt: TGCGCCAGCAGTTTTGCGGACTCTGAAGCTTTCTTT
CDR3aa: CASSFADSEAFF

v_gene: TRBV27
abundance: .
j_gene: TRBJ2-7
d_gene: .
CDR3nt: TGTGCCAGCTCCTATTTGCTAGCGAGTCACGAGCAGTACTTC
CDR3aa: CASSYLLASHEQYF

v_gene: TRBV19
abundance: .
j_gene: TRBJ2-7
d_gene: .
CDR3nt: TGTGCCAGTAGTCCTGGACAGTTAATCTACGAGCAGTACTTC
CDR3aa: CASSPGQLIYEQYF

v_gene: TRBV7-8
abundance: .
j_gene: TRBJ2-7
d_gene: TRBD1
CDR3nt: TGTGCCAGCAGCAGGGACAGAAGATACGAGCAGTACTTC
CDR3aa: CASSRDRRYEQYF

v_gene: TRBV7-2
abundance: .
j_gene: TRBJ2-1
d_gene: .
CDR3nt: TGTGCCAGCAGCCCCGGACTGCACTCCAATGAGCAGTTCTTC
CDR3aa: CASSPGLHSNEQFF

v_gene: TRBV5-4
abundance: .
j_gene: TRBJ2-3
d_gene: TRBD2
CDR3nt: TGTGCCAGCAGCCGGGCGGGGGGAACAGATACGCAGTATTTT
CDR3aa: CASSRAGGTDTQYF

v_gene: TRBV5-5
abundance: .
j_gene: TRBJ2-7
d_gene: .
CDR3nt: TGTGCCAGCAGCTTGGAGGTAACCAGGGTAATTTCATCCGAGCAGTACTTC
CDR3aa: CASSLEVTRVISSEQYF

v_gene: TRBV19
abundance: .
j_gene: TRBJ1-1
d_gene: .
CDR3nt: TGTGCCAGTAGTATAGATCGATCGGGTGAAGCTTTCTTT
CDR3aa: CASSIDRSGEAFF

v_gene: TRBV5-4
abundance: few
j_gene: TRBJ1-2
d_gene: .
CDR3nt: TGTGCCAGCAGCTTGGACCCAGGGGAAAATGGCTACACCTTC
CDR3aa: CASSLDPGENGYTF

v_gene: TRBV18
abundance: few
j_gene: TRBJ2-1
d_gene: TRBD2
CDR3nt: TGTGCCAGCTCACCAACTCTAGCGGGAGGGTACAATGAGCAGTTCTTC
CDR3aa: CASSPTLAGGYNEQFF